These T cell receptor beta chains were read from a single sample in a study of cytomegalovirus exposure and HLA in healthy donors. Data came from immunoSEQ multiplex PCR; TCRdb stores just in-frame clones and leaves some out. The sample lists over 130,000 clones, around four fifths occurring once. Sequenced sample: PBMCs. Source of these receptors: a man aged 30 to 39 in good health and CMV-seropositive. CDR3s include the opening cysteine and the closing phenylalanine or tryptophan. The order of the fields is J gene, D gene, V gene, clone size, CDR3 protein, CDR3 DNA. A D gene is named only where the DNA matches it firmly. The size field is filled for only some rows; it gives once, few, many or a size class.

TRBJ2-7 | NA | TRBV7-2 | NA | CASSLVSGSSASYEQYF | TGTGCCAGCAGCTTAGTGTCGGGGTCCAGCGCATCCTACGAGCAGTACTTC
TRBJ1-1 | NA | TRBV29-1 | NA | CSVVRNENTEAFF | TGCAGCGTTGTGCGCAACGAGAACACTGAAGCTTTCTTT
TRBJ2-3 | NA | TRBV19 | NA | CASKAQGDTQYF | TGTGCCAGTAAAGCGCAGGGGGATACGCAGTATTTT
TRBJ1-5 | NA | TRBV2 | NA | CASSEDWGGRNQPQHF | TGTGCCAGCAGTGAGGACTGGGGGGGGCGCAATCAGCCCCAGCATTTT
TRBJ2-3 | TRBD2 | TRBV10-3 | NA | CAIRERGDSDTQYF | TGTGCCATCAGAGAGCGGGGGGATTCAGATACGCAGTATTTT
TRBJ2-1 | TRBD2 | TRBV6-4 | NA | CASSDPRPGSGGISSYNEQFF | TGTGCCAGCAGTGACCCCAGACCGGGCAGCGGGGGGATCAGCTCCTACAATGAGCAGTTCTTC
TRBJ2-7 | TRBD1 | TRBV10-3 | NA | CAISESKGAGEQYF | TGTGCCATCAGTGAGTCTAAGGGGGCAGGGGAGCAGTACTTC
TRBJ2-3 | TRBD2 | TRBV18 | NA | CASSTRAGASTDTQYF | TGTGCCAGCTCAACCCGAGCGGGGGCCAGCACAGATACGCAGTATTTT
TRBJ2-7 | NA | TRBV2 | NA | CASSEAREDEQYF | TGTGCCAGCAGTGAAGCGAGGGAAGACGAGCAGTACTTC
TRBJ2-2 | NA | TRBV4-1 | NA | CASSQETRHNTGELFF | TGCGCCAGCAGCCAAGAGACCCGACATAACACCGGGGAGCTGTTTTTT
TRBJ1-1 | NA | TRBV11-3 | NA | CASSLGGTGLTEAFF | TGTGCCAGCAGCTTAGGCGGGACGGGTTTGACTGAAGCTTTCTTT
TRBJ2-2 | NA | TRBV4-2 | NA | CASSQDDRRGELFF | TGTGCCAGCAGCCAAGATGACAGGAGGGGGGAGCTGTTTTTT
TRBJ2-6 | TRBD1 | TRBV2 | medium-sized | CASNFPGLGQGGSGANVLTF | TGTGCCAGCAATTTCCCTGGACTCGGACAGGGGGGATCTGGGGCCAACGTCCTGACTTTC
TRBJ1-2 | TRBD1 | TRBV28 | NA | CASSSGTGFSGYTF | TGTGCCAGCAGTAGCGGGACAGGGTTTTCGGGCTACACCTTC
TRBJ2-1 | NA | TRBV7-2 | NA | CASSLRGIEQFF | TGTGCCAGCAGCTTAAGGGGGATTGAGCAGTTCTTC
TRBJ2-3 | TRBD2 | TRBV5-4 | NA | CASSLRTSGSSDTQYF | TGTGCCAGCAGCCTAAGGACTAGCGGGAGCTCAGATACGCAGTATTTT
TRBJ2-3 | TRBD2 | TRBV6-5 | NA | CASSQGRGADTQYF | TGTGCCAGCAGTCAAGGGCGGGGGGCAGATACGCAGTATTTT
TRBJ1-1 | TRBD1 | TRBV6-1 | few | CASSATGGTEAFF | TGTGCCAGCAGTGCGACAGGGGGCACTGAAGCTTTCTTT
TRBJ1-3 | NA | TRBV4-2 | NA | CASSQDYGQVNTIYF | TGTGCCAGCAGCCAAGATTATGGGCAGGTCAACACCATATATTTT
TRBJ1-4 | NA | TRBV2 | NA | CASRSQGNNEKLFF | TGTGCCAGCAGATCACAGGGAAATAATGAAAAACTGTTTTTT
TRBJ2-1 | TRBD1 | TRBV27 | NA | CASSLRTGGYNEQFF | TGTGCCAGCAGTCTACGGACAGGGGGGTACAATGAGCAGTTCTTC
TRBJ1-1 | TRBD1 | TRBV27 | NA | CASSPRGLGYTEAFF | TGTGCCAGCAGTCCAAGGGGGCTTGGGTACACTGAAGCTTTCTTT